This passage covers 32 T cell receptor beta chains from one sample sequenced in a study of beta chain features in type 1 diabetes. Investigators reverse transcribed all isolated RNA, so they sequenced expressed TCRB transcripts. Clones were sequenced by immunoSEQ multiplex PCR, and TCRdb holds only the in-frame ones, with some missing. The data contain under 950,000 clones, roughly 17% of them singletons. Specimen: naive CD4+ T cells from blood. These TCRs come from a woman between 18 and 29 years old in good health.

The J gene is TRBJ2-1, the V gene TRBV18; possibly TRBD2 for D (6 bases). The germline CDR1 and CDR2 sequences are KGHSH and LQKENI. The V end lost 2 bases, the J end lost 5 bases, and 13 bases lay between the germline ends. CDR3 length: 15 residues. The CDR3 nucleotides are TGTGCCAGCTCACCAAGCCGGGAGATCAACAATGAGCAGTTCTTC. Residues: CASSPSREINNEQFF.

With regard to this clone: Other nucleotide sequences from this sample produce the same CDR3. The chain couples TRBV28 to TRBJ1-5, with no clear D. This CDR3 is 11 amino acids long. In germline, CDR1 is MDHEN, CDR2 SYDVKM. Trimming pared 5 bases from V and 4 bases from J, leaving 3 bases between. CDR3 DNA sequence: TGTGCCAGCAGTCGGAATCAGCCCCAGCATTTT. Its protein is CASSRNQPQHF.

The chain joins TRBV10-3 to TRBJ2-5; weak D call: TRBD1 (6 bases). Trimming cost V 3 bases and J 4 bases, with 15 bases left between them. CDR3 size: 15 residues. Germline CDR1 reads ENHRY; CDR2 reads SYGVKD. This CDR3 reads CAISDRGDKGETQYF. The CDR3 DNA is TGTGCCATCAGTGACAGGGGTGACAAAGGAGAGACCCAGTACTTC.

The chain is built from TRBV25-1 and TRBJ1-2; D is undetermined. V was trimmed by 4 bases and J by 1 base, leaving 7 bases between them. Germline CDR1 is MGHDK and CDR2 is SYGVNS. The CDR3 loop spans 13 amino acids. The CDR3 DNA follows: TGTGCCAGCAGTGGAGACTTTAACTATGGCTACACCTTC. Protein: CASSGDFNYGYTF.

The chain carries TRBV6-5 and TRBJ2-7; D gene uncertain. CDR3 size: 14 residues. Germline-derived CDR1 and CDR2 are MNHEY and SVGAGI. V lost 2 bases, J lost 9 bases, and 17 bases lay in between. DNA for the CDR3: TGTGCCAGCAGTTACCTAGTGCCTACCCTCGGGCAGTACTTC. This codes for CASSYLVPTLGQYF.

This sequence joins TRBV15 and TRBJ1-3, with D unresolved. V was cut by 6 bases and J by 4 bases, with 16 bases left in between. Germline CDR1 is LNHNV and CDR2 is YYDKDF (reference sequence). The CDR3 contains 15 residues. Here the CDR3 DNA reads TGTGCCACCAGTTCGGGCCTCCAAGGGGGAAACACCATATATTTT. Amino acid sequence: CATSSGLQGGNTIYF. Variable domain in full (rest from reference TRBV15 and TRBJ1-3): DAMVIQNPRYQVTQFGKPVTLSCSQTLNHNVMYWYQQKSSQAPKLLFHYYDKDFNNEADTPDNFQSRRPNTSFCFLDIRSPGLGDTAMYLCATSSGLQGGNTIYFGEGSWLTVV.

This chain joins TRBV6-6 and TRBJ2-5, with 7 bases that match TRBD1. This CDR3 has 16 amino acids. Germline loops: CDR1 MNHNY, CDR2 SVGAGI (reference sequence). V lost 2 bases, J lost 4 bases, and 10 bases stayed unmatched. This chain's CDR3 is CASSYREGWTGETQYF. CDR3 DNA sequence: TGTGCCAGCAGTTACAGGGAAGGCTGGACAGGAGAGACCCAGTACTTC.

This chain joins TRBV5-1 and TRBJ1-1, with D tentatively TRBD1 (5 bases). CDR1 and CDR2 (germline): SGHRS, YFSETQ. The CDR3 has 16 residues. Trimming took off 0 bases at V and 8 bases at J, with 20 bases between the two ends. The CDR3 protein is CASSLVDGRGAREAFF. The CDR3 DNA follows: TGCGCCAGCAGCTTGGTTGATGGGAGGGGTGCCAGGGAAGCTTTCTTT.

This clone was counted between two and nine times. The chain is built from TRBV11-2 and TRBJ2-3; 7 bases agree with TRBD2. V dropped 1 base and J dropped 5; count of bases not matched to a gene: 18. The germline V gene encodes CDR1 SGHAT and CDR2 FQNNGV. The CDR3 is made up of 19 amino acids. CDR3 DNA sequence: TGTGCCAGCAGCTTAGGAGTTGTAGGGGCGGGAGAGCATATAGATACGCAGTATTTT. It specifies CASSLGVVGAGEHIDTQYF. The full variable domain, completed using reference TRBV11-2 and TRBJ2-3, is EAGVAQSPRYKIIEKRQSVAFWCNPISGHATLYWYQQILGQGPKLLIQFQNNGVVDDSQLPKDRFSAERLKGVDSTLKIQPAKLEDSAVYLCASSLGVVGAGEHIDTQYFGPGTRLTVL.

The rearrangement joins TRBV6-6 to TRBJ1-2, with TRBD1 as a possible D gene (5 bases). There are 12 residues in the CDR3. Trimming took off 5 bases at V and 5 bases at J, with 9 bases between the two ends. Germline values: CDR1 MNHNY, CDR2 SVGAGI (reference sequence). CDR3 sequence reads: CASSAGGYGYTF. CDR3 DNA: TGTGCCAGCAGTGCCGGGGGGTATGGCTACACCTTC.

The J gene is TRBJ1-3, the V gene TRBV7-2, with TRBD1 identical over 9 bases. The CDR3 is made up of 16 amino acids. With 4 bases clipped from V and 2 bases from J, the junction kept 6 bases outside the gene matches. Germline V gene sequence: CDR1 SGHTA, CDR2 FQGNSA. The CDR3 loop is CASSSLGQGTGNTIYF. The CDR3 nucleotides are TGTGCCAGCAGCTCGTTGGGACAGGGAACTGGAAACACCATATATTTT.

The chain has TRBV27 and TRBJ2-7; 9 bases line up with TRBD2. V lost 3 bases, J lost 6 bases, and 9 bases stayed unmatched. CDR1 MNHEY and CDR2 SMNVEV come from the germline V gene (reference sequence). The CDR3 spans 15 residues. CDR3 sequence: CASSLWASGTSEQYF. In DNA form, the CDR3 reads TGTGCCAGCAGTTTGTGGGCTAGCGGGACCTCCGAGCAGTACTTC.

This clone has a handful of counts. The chain recombines TRBV7-6 with TRBJ2-3; unclear D gene. Germline-derived CDR1 and CDR2 are SGHVS and FNYEAQ. This CDR3 has 14 residues. V dropped 4 bases and J dropped 4 bases, with 12 bases sitting between them. Here the CDR3 DNA reads TGTGCCAGCAGCTCCACCCCACCCGCAGATACGCAGTATTTT. Translating gives CASSSTPPADTQYF.

The rearrangement links TRBV18 to TRBJ2-7; a possible D gene is TRBD1 (5 bases). Trimming shortened V by 3 bases and J by 0 bases, and 9 bases separated the two germline ends. CDR3 length: 14 amino acids. Per germline, CDR1 KGHSH and CDR2 LQKENI. In DNA, the CDR3 is TGTGCCAGCTCACCTTCACAGGTCTCCTACGAGCAGTACTTC. Amino acids: CASSPSQVSYEQYF.

This clone occurred a few times. Other DNA sequences from this sample encode an identical CDR3 as well. This sequence joins TRBV7-2 and TRBJ2-3, with D tentatively TRBD2 (6 bases). CDR1 and CDR2 (germline): SGHTA, FQGNSA. The CDR3 totals 15 residues. V was clipped by 2 bases and J by 2 bases, with 11 bases between them. As DNA, the CDR3 is TGTGCCAGCAGCTTAAGGAGCGGGTCCACAGATACGCAGTATTTT. It translates to CASSLRSGSTDTQYF.

About this clone: Other DNA variants within this sample encode the same CDR3. The gene calls are TRBV4-2 and TRBJ1-4; D is ambiguous. The germline V gene encodes CDR1 LGHNA and CDR2 YNFKEQ. Trimming took 1 base from V and 4 from J, leaving 4 bases between them. The CDR3 length is 13 residues. CDR3 nucleotides: TGTGCCAGCAGCCAAGCCGGTAATGAAAAACTGTTTTTT. Amino acids: CASSQAGNEKLFF.

The V call is TRBV4-2, the J call TRBJ2-2; 13 bases match TRBD2. Per germline, CDR1 LGHNA and CDR2 YNFKEQ. The CDR3 covers 18 residues. V gave up 0 bases and J gave up 7 bases; unmatched junction bases: 8. CDR3 DNA: TGTGCCAGCAGCCAAGATCCACTAGCGGGAGGGCCAATCGGGGAGCTGTTTTTT. Translating gives CASSQDPLAGGPIGELFF.

In its sample, this clone was seen a few times. The V call is TRBV7-2, the J call TRBJ1-2; 8 bases agree with TRBD1. Germline V gene sequence: CDR1 SGHTA, CDR2 FQGNSA. The ends lost 4 bases at V and 0 bases at J; junction bases unmatched: 10. The length of the CDR3 is 17 residues. Here the CDR3 reads CASSSSARGRTNYGYTF. The CDR3 DNA follows: TGTGCCAGCAGCTCTTCGGCCAGGGGGCGAACTAACTATGGCTACACCTTC.

This clone was detected a few times. The chain carries TRBV14 and TRBJ2-7, with 7 bases identical to TRBD1. CDR1 is SGHDN and CDR2 is FVKESK in the germline V gene. The CDR3 totals 15 residues. J was trimmed by 3 bases and V by 3 bases; bases with no gene match: 8. CDR3 DNA: TGTGCCAGCAGCCATCCAACCCGACAGGGCTACGAGCAGTACTTC. Its protein is CASSHPTRQGYEQYF.

Only a few counts were recorded for this clone. The chain joins TRBV27 to TRBJ2-1; 8 bases map to TRBD1. CDR3 length: 17 amino acids. CDR1 is MNHEY and CDR2 is SMNVEV in the germline V gene (reference sequence). Losses at the gene ends were 2 bases for V and 8 bases for J; bases not matched to a gene: 14. In DNA form, the CDR3 reads TGTGCCAGCAGTTTACGCTGGACAGGGAATCTACTCGATGAGCAGTTCTTC. Residues: CASSLRWTGNLLDEQFF.

This clone occurred a few times. This chain links TRBV7-8 with TRBJ2-5; the D gene is possibly TRBD1 (6 bases). CDR1 and CDR2 (germline): SGHVS, FQNEAQ. V shed 2 bases and J shed 1 base, with 8 bases lying between them. The CDR3 loop spans 14 amino acids. The DNA of the CDR3 is TGTGCCAGCAGCTTACAGGGGATCCAAGAGACCCAGTACTTC. This translates into CASSLQGIQETQYF.

The rearrangement uses TRBV18 and TRBJ2-3; D call uncertain. The germline V gene has CDR1 KGHSH and CDR2 LQKENI. CDR3 length: 13 residues. V was shortened by 1 base and J by 4 bases, with 6 bases between the two germline ends. The DNA of the CDR3 is TGTGCCAGCTCACCACATGTGGCAGATACGCAGTATTTT. Its translation is CASSPHVADTQYF.

This chain connects TRBV5-1 to TRBJ2-5, with a weak D call TRBD1 (6 bases). The CDR3 has 16 residues. Trimming took 0 bases from V and 4 from J, leaving 16 bases between them. CDR1 is SGHRS and CDR2 is YFSETQ in the germline V gene. This CDR3 is CASSLDPGQGGETQYF. DNA of the CDR3: TGCGCCAGCAGCTTGGATCCGGGACAAGGAGGAGAGACCCAGTACTTC.

The chain carries TRBV6-5 and TRBJ2-7, with 12 nucleotides matching TRBD1. The CDR3 has 14 amino acids. Looked up from germline, CDR1 is MNHEY and CDR2 is SVGAGI. V lost 7 bases, J lost 4 bases, and 5 bases stayed unmatched. The CDR3 loop reads CASIAGQGAYEQYF. The DNA of the CDR3 is TGTGCCAGCATCGCGGGACAGGGGGCATACGAGCAGTACTTC.

The V gene is TRBV9, the J gene TRBJ2-1, with TRBD2 matching 11 bases. V shed 3 bases and J 8 bases; nucleotides not matched to a gene: 10. There are 16 residues in the CDR3. CDR1 and CDR2 (germline): SGDLS, YYNGEE. CDR3 loop: CASSGISGRALHEQFF. CDR3 in DNA: TGTGCCAGCAGCGGAATTAGCGGGAGGGCCCTCCATGAGCAGTTCTTC. Complete variable domain (other parts from reference TRBV9 and TRBJ2-1): DSGVTQTPKHLITATGQRVTLRCSPRSGDLSVYWYQQSLDQGLQFLIQYYNGEERAKGNILERFSAQQFPDLHSELNLSSLELGDSALYFCASSGISGRALHEQFFGPGTRLTVL.

The rearrangement links TRBV14 to TRBJ1-1, with TRBD1 identical over 7 bases. The V gene's germline CDR1 is SGHDN and CDR2 FVKESK. V gave up 2 bases and J gave up 5 bases; unmatched junction bases: 14. CDR3 length equals 17 residues. The DNA for the CDR3 is TGTGCCAGCAGCCAAAACAGACAGGGAGGAATCAGGACTGAAGCTTTCTTT. It translates to CASSQNRQGGIRTEAFF.

This clone was seen a handful of times. The chain is built from TRBV7-2 and TRBJ1-5; D remains unclear. Germline values: CDR1 SGHTA, CDR2 FQGNSA. V shed 5 bases and J shed 6 bases, with 11 bases lying between them. The CDR3 covers 13 residues. The CDR3: CASSLNLRQPQHF. The CDR3 DNA reads TGTGCCAGCAGCCTGAACCTCCGTCAGCCCCAGCATTTT.

The chain couples TRBV5-4 to TRBJ1-4; D is ambiguous. Looked up from germline, CDR1 is SGHNT and CDR2 is YYREEE (reference sequence). CDR3 size: 13 residues. The V gene lost 4 bases and the J gene lost 8 bases, with 12 bases spanning the gap. The DNA of the CDR3 is TGTGCCAGCAGCCGTTCAAGGGAAGAAAAACTGTTTTTT. It yields the protein CASSRSREEKLFF.

The CDR3 nucleotides read TGTGCCAGCAGTGCAGTGGATAGCAATCAGCCCCAGCATTTT. It specifies CASSAVDSNQPQHF. The V call is TRBV2, the J call TRBJ1-5; D not certain. Trimming pared 4 bases from V and 0 bases from J, leaving 7 bases between. Germline lookup yields CDR1 SNHLY and CDR2 FYNNEI. CDR3 length equals 14 residues.

This clone has a single count. J is TRBJ2-4 and V is TRBV11-2, with a weak D call TRBD1 (6 bases). Trimming removed 0 bases from V and 0 bases from J, with 9 bases in between. Germline CDR1 is SGHAT and CDR2 is FQNNGV. The CDR3 is 16 residues long. CDR3 bases: TGTGCCAGCAGCTTAGACAGGGGCCTAGCCAAAAACATTCAGTACTTC. Its protein is CASSLDRGLAKNIQYF.

As regards this clone: The junction does not match germline at one end; this may be a read error. The chain is built from TRBV10-3 and TRBJ2-7; D may correspond to TRBD1 or TRBD2 (5 bases each). Germline V gives CDR1 ENHRY, CDR2 SYGVKD. CDR3 size: 12 residues. The CDR3 sequence: CAIREGPYEQYF. In DNA form, the CDR3 reads TGTGCCATCCGTGAGGGACCCTACGAGCAGTACTTC.

This clone was seen a few times. The chain has TRBV28 and TRBJ1-1, with D unclear. CDR1 is MDHEN and CDR2 is SYDVKM in the germline V gene. Deletions cut 4 bases from V and 5 bases from J, with 8 bases between. The CDR3 is 12 residues long. As DNA, the CDR3 is TGTGCCAGCAGTTCGGGGAGGACTGAAGCTTTCTTT. Translating it yields CASSSGRTEAFF.